This section outlines one T cell receptor (beta chain) sequence together with its context. This clonotype was picked up a small number of times. Its target antigen remains unknown. No much larger clone is present one base from it, and per-base qualities are unavailable. To prepare the library, 5' RACE was applied. Instrument on record: Illumina HiSeq 2500. A second PCR of about 6 to 11 cycles was run with a J-beta primer mix and a sample-barcoded 5' primer. A unique molecular identifier was introduced onto each TCR beta cDNA molecule by a template-switch 5' adaptor carrying 12 random nucleotides. At least 3 million CDR3-containing paired-end reads were obtained from each sample. The Mint cDNA synthesis kit, primed by a TRBC-specific oligonucleotide, was used to synthesize first-strand cDNA from all RNA. Following uracil-DNA glycosylase treatment, all cDNA underwent a first 18-cycle PCR with the universal primers M1SS and BC2_uni_R. Turning to the authors' computational methods: Each sample was normalized by randomly selecting 1 million high-quality reads, each carrying a distinct molecular identifier. Instead of being binned into consensus sequences, reads with shared molecular identifiers were discarded. MiTCR, run with a Q25 quality threshold and the strictest error-elimination algorithm, handled CDR3 identification, clonotype clustering and error correction. A nonparametric unseen species model with Euler transformation was used to estimate lower-bound total TCR beta diversity. The raw public reads went through TCRdb reprocessing: fastp at Q25, MiXCR clone calling, in-frame beta chains kept. Each entry merges the rows of one CDR3 protein and shows their most common DNA and genes. The V and J calls reflect TCRdb's pipeline rather than the authors' work. This sample comprises just under 750,000 distinct CDR3 sequences, 22% of them detected only once. The ten largest make up around 22% of the sample.

The sample belongs to a study of blood T cells in healthy people across ages (dated by TCRdb to between 2014 and 2017). As for the study more broadly: Template switching captured roughly one uniquely barcoded TCR beta cDNA molecule per two T cells in model experiments. To avoid experimental bias, donors of different ages were randomly spread across the sequencing lanes. For two donors (one aged 18 to 29 and one aged 80 or older), the study analyzed two additional independent replicas of 1 million unique cDNA reads from the same blood draw. Donors were grouped into four age groups: young (average about 15 years), middle-aged (roughly 38), aged (around 60) and long-lived (approximately 78). To track age-related changes in TCR beta repertoire diversity, the study relied on deep sequencing normalized with unique cDNA molecular identifiers.

On the study overall, not on this receptor specifically: Estimates of total diversity based on one million sequenced T cells were regarded as lower bounds and as underestimates. The CMV infection status of donors was not known, potentially confounding age-related changes in expanded clonotypes. Conclusive comparison of naive and antigen-experienced compartments was prevented by the profiling of bulk unsorted PBMCs. Observed TCR beta diversity correlated strongly with the percentage of naive T cells measured by flow cytometry. As age increased, observed TCR beta diversity per million T cells dropped in a roughly linear way, and a significant reduction was already evident by age around 41. The long-lived group showed more naive CD4+ T cells, fewer expanded clones and increased TCR diversity than the aged group, suggesting age selection.

Trimming accounts for 4 bases at V and 4 bases at J, while the number of junction bases matched to no gene is 11. The CDR3, cysteine through phenylalanine, is 16 amino acids long. Solely the CDR3 DNA is kept, with 48 bases framed from the first base. CDR1 SGDLS and CDR2 YYNGEE were looked up in the germline V gene. Systemically healthy Caucasian individuals from Russia, roughly 40 in total and aged about 6 to 90 years, were included as donors. Around 10 milliliters of peripheral blood were drawn from each donor into EDTA-treated Vacutainer tubes. Ficoll-Paque density-gradient centrifugation was used to isolate PBMCs, with at least 6.5 million per sample. Total RNA, at least 6 micrograms per sample, was extracted from PBMCs with Trizol reagent. For every donor, flow cytometry on a PBMC aliquot measured the percentage of naive CD45RAhigh/CD27high T cells.

The chain uses TRBV9 and TRBJ2-7; 10 junctional bases match TRBD1. The specimen was blood. The source is a man in his 70s in good health. The DNA is TGTGCCAGCAGCTCACCACCGGGACAGGGGACTTACGAGCAGTACTTC. This gives the protein CASSSPPGQGTYEQYF.